This T cell receptor beta chain was recorded in a study of OX40 agonist ivuxolimab in advanced cancers. Background on the study: There were three patients with partial responses, one having hepatocellular carcinoma and two cutaneous melanoma. Study-wide findings and caveats: Relatively little clonal expansion, among the lowest observed, appeared in partial responders at 0.1-3.0 mg/kg.

As regards this clone: No antigen is known for it.

Assay used: immunoSEQ multiplex PCR; TCRdb lists only in-frame clones, some missing. This table holds approximately 87,000 clones, under 95% found once. Trimming cost V 0 bases and J 4 bases; bases outside gene matches: 11. The CDR3 is 19 amino acids. Germline loops: CDR1 LGHNA, CDR2 YSLEER. V is TRBV4-3 and J is TRBJ2-3; 12 nucleotides match TRBD2. The input for sequencing was CD4+ or CD8+ T cells sorted from blood, taken in a trial of the OX40 agonist ivuxolimab. This receptor was taken from an adult with an advanced solid tumor such as melanoma, head and neck, liver or kidney cancer. The CDR3 coding sequence is TGCGCCAGCAGCCAAGAAGCGACTAGCGGGAGTTGGAGTGCAGATACGCAGTATTTT. Its translation is CASSQEATSGSWSADTQYF.